A single sample is the source of the 3 T cell receptor beta chains below, sequenced in a study of blood T cells in healthy people across ages. Next came a second PCR, run for roughly 6 to 11 cycles, which used a sample-barcoded 5' primer along with a J-beta primer mix. TCRdb re-analysed the 5' RACE reads in MiXCR, keeping a single row per CDR3 protein. The sample has a few hundred thousand distinct CDR3 sequences; about half are singletons. The sample comprised blood. The receptors here all came from a man aged 60-69 years in good health.

The genes are TRBV7-9 and TRBJ2-3; D unresolved. There are 13 residues in the CDR3. Germline assignment: CDR1 SEHNR and CDR2 FQNEAQ (reference sequence). Deletions cut 3 bases from V and 2 bases from J, with 6 bases between. This CDR3 is CASSLGLTDTQYF. CDR3 DNA sequence: TGTGCCAGCAGCTTGGGCCTCACAGATACGCAGTATTTT.

This clonotype showed up just a few times. The chain combines TRBV5-6 with TRBJ2-7, with D possibly TRBD1 on 5 matching bases. V shed 1 base and J shed 2 bases, with 10 bases lying between them. In germline, CDR1 is SGHDT, CDR2 YYEEEE. The CDR3 consists of 14 residues. The CDR3 nucleotides are TGTGCCAGCAGCTTGACGGACACCCCCTACGAGCAGTACTTC. It is translated as CASSLTDTPYEQYF.

In its sample, this clonotype was seen a few times. V gene TRBV29-1 combines with J gene TRBJ2-2, with D possibly matching TRBD1 (5 bases). Trimming cost V 7 bases and J 0 bases, with 12 bases left between them. CDR1 SQVTM and CDR2 ANQGSEA come from the germline V gene. The CDR3 covers 14 residues. CDR3 protein: CSAPTGSNTGELFF. The DNA for the CDR3 is TGCAGCGCCCCAACAGGTTCGAACACCGGGGAGCTGTTTTTT.